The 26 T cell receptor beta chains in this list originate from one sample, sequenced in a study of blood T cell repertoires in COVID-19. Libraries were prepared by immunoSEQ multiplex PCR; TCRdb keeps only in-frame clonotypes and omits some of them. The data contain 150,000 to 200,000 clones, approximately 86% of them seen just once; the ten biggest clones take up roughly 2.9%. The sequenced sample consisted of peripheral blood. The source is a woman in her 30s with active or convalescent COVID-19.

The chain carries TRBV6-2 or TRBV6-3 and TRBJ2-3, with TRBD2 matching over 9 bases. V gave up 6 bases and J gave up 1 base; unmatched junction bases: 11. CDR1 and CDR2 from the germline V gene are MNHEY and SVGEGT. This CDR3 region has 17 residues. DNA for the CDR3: TGTGCCAGCAGCCCTTTAATTAGCGGGAGAGGCACAGATACGCAGTATTTT. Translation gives CASSPLISGRGTDTQYF.

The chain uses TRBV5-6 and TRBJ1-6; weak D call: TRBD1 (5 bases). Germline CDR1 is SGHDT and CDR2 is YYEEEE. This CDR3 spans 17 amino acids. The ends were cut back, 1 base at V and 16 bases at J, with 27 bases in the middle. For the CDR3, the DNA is TGTGCCAGCAGCTTGTCGTTCCAGGGTCTCCCTAAATCAAATCTCCACTTT. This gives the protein CASSLSFQGLPKSNLHF.

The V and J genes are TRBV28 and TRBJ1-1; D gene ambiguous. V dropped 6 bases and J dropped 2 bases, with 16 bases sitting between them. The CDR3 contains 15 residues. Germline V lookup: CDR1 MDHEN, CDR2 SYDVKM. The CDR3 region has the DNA TGTGCCAGCAGAAACGGAGCCGGGTATAACACTGAAGCTTTCTTT. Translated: CASRNGAGYNTEAFF.

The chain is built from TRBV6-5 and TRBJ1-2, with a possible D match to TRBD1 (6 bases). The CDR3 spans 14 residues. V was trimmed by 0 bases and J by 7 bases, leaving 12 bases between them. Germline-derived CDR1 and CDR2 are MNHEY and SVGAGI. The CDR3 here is CASSYSPQGGGYTF. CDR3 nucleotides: TGTGCCAGCAGTTACTCCCCACAGGGCGGTGGCTACACCTTC.

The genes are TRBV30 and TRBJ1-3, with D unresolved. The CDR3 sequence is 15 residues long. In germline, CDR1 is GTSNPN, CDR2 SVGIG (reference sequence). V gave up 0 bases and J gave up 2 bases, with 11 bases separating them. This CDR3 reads CAWSVGRRAGNTIYF. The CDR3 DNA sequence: TGTGCCTGGAGTGTGGGGAGGAGGGCTGGAAACACCATATATTTT.

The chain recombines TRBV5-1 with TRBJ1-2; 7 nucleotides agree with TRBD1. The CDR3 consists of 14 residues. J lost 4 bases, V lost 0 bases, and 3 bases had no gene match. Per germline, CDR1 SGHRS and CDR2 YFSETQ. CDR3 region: CASSLEGDSYGYTF. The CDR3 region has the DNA TGCGCCAGCAGCTTGGAGGGGGACAGCTATGGCTACACCTTC.

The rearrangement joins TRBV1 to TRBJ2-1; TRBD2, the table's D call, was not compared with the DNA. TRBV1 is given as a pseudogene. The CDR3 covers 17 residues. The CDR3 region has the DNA TGCACCAGCAGCCATAGAGGTAGCGGGGCTTCGGGAGATGAGCAGTTCTTC. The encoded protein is CTSSHRGSGASGDEQFF.

The CDR3 DNA sequence: TGTGCCAGCGGACCTCAGGGGGCGTTCATGAACACTGAAGCTTTCTTT. As protein: CASGPQGAFMNTEAFF. The V and J genes are TRBV7-9 and TRBJ1-1; 8 nucleotides agree with TRBD1. The germline CDR1 and CDR2 sequences are SEHNR and FQNEAQ (reference sequence). This CDR3 region has 16 residues. J gave up 0 bases and V 8 bases, and 11 bases lay outside the gene matches.

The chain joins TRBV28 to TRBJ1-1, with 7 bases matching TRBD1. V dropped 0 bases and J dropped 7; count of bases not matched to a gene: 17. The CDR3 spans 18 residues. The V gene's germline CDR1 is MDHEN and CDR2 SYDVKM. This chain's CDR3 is CASSLWSTGPLHEGEAFF. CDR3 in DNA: TGTGCCAGCAGTTTATGGTCGACAGGGCCCCTGCATGAGGGTGAAGCTTTCTTT.

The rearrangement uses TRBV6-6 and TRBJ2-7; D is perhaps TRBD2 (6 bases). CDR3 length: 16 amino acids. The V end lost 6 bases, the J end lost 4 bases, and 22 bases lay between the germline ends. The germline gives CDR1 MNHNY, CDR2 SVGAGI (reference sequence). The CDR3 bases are TGTGCCAGCAGGCCCGAGGGGACTGCCCGCTTGTACGAGCAGTACTTC. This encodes CASRPEGTARLYEQYF.

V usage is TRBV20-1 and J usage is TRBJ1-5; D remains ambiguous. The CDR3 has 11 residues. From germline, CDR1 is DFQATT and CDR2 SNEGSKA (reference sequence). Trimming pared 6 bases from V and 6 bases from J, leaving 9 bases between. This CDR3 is CSAVGGQPQHF. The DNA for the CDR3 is TGCAGTGCCGTCGGTGGTCAGCCCCAGCATTTT.

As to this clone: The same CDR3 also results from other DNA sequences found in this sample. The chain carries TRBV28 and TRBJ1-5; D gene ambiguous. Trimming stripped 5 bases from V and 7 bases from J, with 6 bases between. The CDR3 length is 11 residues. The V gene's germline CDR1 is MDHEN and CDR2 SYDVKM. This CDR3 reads CASSPNQPQHF. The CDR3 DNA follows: TGTGCCAGCAGTCCTAACCAGCCCCAGCATTTT.

CDR3 protein: CASSASGNGYTF. The CDR3 DNA follows: TGTGCCAGCAGTGCATCAGGGAATGGCTACACCTTC. The chain has TRBV2 and TRBJ1-2; maybe TRBD1 (5 bases). The germline CDR1 and CDR2 sequences are SNHLY and FYNNEI. Deletions cut 4 bases from V and 6 bases from J, with 9 bases between. The CDR3 extends over 12 amino acids.

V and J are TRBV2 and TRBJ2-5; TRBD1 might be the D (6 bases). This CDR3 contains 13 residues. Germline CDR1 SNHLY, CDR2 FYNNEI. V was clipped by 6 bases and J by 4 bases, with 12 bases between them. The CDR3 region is CASSGTFGETQYF. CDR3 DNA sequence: TGTGCCAGCAGCGGGACATTTGGAGAGACCCAGTACTTC.

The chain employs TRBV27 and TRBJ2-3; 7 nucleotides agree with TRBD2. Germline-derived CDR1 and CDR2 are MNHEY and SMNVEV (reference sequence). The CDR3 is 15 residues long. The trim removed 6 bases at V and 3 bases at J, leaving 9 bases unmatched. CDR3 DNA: TGTGCCAGCAGACGGGGGGACGGCGGTACAGATACGCAGTATTTT. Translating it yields CASRRGDGGTDTQYF.

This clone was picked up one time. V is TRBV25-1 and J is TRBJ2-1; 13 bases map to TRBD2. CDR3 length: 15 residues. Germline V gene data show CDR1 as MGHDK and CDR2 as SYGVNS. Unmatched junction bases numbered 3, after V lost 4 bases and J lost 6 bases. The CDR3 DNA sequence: TGTGCCAGCAGTGTACGACTAGCGGGAGGCAATGAGCAGTTCTTC. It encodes CASSVRLAGGNEQFF.

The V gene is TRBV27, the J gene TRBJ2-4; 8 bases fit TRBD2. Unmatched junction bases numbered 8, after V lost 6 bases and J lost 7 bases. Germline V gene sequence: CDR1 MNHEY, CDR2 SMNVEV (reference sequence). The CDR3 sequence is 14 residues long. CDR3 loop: CASSSSGSGNIQYF. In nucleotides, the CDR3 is TGTGCCAGCAGCTCCAGCGGGAGCGGTAACATTCAGTACTTC.

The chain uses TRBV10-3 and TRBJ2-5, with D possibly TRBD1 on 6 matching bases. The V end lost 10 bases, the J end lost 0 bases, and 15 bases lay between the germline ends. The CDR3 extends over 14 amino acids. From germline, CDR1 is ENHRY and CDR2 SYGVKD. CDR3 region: CATRSRTDQETQYF. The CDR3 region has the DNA TGTGCCACGCGAAGCAGGACAGACCAAGAGACCCAGTACTTC.

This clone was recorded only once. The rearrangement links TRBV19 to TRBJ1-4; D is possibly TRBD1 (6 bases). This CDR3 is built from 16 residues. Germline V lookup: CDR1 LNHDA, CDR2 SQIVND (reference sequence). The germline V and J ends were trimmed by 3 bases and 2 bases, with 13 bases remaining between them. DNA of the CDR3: TGTGCCAGTAGTATTTTCCTCAGGGGTACTAATGAAAAACTGTTTTTT. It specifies CASSIFLRGTNEKLFF.

CDR3 nucleotide sequence: TGTGCCAGCTCACCACGGCGGGAGGGGAACAATGAGCAGTTCTTC. It is translated as CASSPRREGNNEQFF. This chain joins TRBV18 and TRBJ2-1, with 9 bases fitting TRBD2. The junction had 3 bases not matched to a gene; V was cut back by 1 base and J by 5 bases. The germline V gene encodes CDR1 KGHSH and CDR2 LQKENI. This CDR3 is built from 15 residues.

The CDR3: CASSHRATNEKLFF. Written as DNA, the CDR3 is TGTGCCAGCAGTCACAGGGCAACTAATGAAAAACTGTTTTTT. The chain carries TRBV6-5 and TRBJ1-4; D may be TRBD1 (6 bases). The V end was cut by 5 bases, the J end by 0 bases, with 7 bases between. CDR1 MNHEY and CDR2 SVGAGI come from the germline V gene. The CDR3 contains 14 residues.

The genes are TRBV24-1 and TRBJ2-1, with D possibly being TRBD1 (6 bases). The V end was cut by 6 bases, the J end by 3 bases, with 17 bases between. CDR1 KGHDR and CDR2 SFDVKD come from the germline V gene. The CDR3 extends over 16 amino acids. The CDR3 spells CATSKKGHRDYNEQFF. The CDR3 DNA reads TGTGCCACCAGTAAAAAGGGACATCGGGACTACAATGAGCAGTTCTTC.

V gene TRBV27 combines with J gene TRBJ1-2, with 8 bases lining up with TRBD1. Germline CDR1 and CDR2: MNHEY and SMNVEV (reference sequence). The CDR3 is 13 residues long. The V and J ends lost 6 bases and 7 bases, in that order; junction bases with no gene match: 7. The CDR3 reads CASSPRGPGGYTF. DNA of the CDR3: TGTGCCAGCAGCCCCAGGGGGCCGGGTGGCTACACCTTC.

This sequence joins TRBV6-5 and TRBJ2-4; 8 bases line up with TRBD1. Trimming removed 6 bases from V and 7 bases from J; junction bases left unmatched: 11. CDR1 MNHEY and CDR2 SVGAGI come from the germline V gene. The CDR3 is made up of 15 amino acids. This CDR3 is CASRGRQGSLNIQYF. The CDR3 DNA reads TGTGCCAGCAGGGGACGACAGGGGAGTTTGAACATTCAGTACTTC.

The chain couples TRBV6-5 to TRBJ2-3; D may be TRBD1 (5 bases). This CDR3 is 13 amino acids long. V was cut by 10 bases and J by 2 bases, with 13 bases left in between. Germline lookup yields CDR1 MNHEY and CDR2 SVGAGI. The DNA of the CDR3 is TGTGCCACCTTAAAGGGGTACACAGATACGCAGTATTTT. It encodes CATLKGYTDTQYF.

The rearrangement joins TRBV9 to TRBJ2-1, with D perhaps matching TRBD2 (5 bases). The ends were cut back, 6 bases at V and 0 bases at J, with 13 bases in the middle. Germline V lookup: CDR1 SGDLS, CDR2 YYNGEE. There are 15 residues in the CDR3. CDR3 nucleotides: TGTGCCAGCACCTACCGCGAGGGCTCCTACAATGAGCAGTTCTTC. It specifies CASTYREGSYNEQFF.